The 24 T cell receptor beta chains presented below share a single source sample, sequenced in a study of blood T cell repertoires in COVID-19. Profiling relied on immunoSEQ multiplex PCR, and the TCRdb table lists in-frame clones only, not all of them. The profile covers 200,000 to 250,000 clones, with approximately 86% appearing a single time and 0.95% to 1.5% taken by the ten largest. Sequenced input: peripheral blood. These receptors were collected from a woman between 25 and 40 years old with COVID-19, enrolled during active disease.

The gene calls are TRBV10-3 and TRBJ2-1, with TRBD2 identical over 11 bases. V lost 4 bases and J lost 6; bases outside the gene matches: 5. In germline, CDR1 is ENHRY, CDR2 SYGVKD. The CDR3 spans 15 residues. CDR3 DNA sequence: TGTGCCATCAGTGGCCTAGCGGGAGGAGGCAATGAGCAGTTCTTC. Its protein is CAISGLAGGGNEQFF.

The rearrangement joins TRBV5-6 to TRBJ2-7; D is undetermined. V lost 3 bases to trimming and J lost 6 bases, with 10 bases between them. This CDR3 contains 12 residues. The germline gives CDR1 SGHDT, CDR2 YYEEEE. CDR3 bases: TGTGCCAGCAGCTCTATCCGGGTCGAGCAGTACTTC. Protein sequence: CASSSIRVEQYF.

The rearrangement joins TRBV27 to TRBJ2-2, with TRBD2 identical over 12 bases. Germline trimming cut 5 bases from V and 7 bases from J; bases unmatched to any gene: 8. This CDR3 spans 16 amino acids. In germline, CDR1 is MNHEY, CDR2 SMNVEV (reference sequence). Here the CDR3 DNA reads TGTGCCAGCAGTCCTCGACTAGCGGGGGCTGTCGGGGAGCTGTTTTTT. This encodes CASSPRLAGAVGELFF.

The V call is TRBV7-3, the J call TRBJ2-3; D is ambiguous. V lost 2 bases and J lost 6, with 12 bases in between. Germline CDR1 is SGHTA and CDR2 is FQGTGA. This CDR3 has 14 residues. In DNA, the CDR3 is TGTGCCAGCAGCTTACTTGGCAGATCGGATACGCAGTATTTT. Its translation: CASSLLGRSDTQYF.

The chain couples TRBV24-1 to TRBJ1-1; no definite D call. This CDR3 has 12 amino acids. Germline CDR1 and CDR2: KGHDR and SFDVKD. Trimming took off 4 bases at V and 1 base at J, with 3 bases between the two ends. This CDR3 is CATSDSNTEAFF. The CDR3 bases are TGTGCCACCAGTGACTCGAACACTGAAGCTTTCTTT.

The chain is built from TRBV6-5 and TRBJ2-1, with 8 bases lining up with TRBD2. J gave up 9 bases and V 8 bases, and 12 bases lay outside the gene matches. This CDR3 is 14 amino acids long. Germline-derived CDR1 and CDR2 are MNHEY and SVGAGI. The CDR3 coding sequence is TGTGCCAGCCCAACGGGGGGGGGACGTTCTGAGCAGTTCTTC. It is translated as CASPTGGGRSEQFF.

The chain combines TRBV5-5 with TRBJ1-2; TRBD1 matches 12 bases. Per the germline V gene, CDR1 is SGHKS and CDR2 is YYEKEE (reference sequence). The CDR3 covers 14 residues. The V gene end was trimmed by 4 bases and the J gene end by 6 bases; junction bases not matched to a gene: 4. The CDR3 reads CASSRGQGADGYTF. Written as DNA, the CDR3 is TGTGCCAGCAGCCGGGGACAGGGGGCTGATGGCTACACCTTC.

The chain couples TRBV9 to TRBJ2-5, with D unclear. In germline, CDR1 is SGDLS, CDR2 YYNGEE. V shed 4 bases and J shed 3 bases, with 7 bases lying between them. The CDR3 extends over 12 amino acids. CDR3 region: CASSTSEETQYF. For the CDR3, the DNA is TGTGCCAGCAGCACTTCCGAAGAGACCCAGTACTTC.

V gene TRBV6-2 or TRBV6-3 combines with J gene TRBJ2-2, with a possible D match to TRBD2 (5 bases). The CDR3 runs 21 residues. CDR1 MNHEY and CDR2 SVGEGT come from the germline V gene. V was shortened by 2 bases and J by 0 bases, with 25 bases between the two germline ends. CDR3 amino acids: CASSYTLVGGRRATNTGELFF. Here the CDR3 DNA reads TGTGCCAGCAGTTACACCCTAGTGGGCGGAAGGCGGGCTACGAACACCGGGGAGCTGTTTTTT.

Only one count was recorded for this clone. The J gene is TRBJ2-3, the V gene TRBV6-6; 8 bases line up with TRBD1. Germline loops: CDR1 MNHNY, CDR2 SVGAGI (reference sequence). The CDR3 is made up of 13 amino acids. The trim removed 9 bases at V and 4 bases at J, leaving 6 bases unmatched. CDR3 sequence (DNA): TGTGCCAGTAGGGCAGGGGGCGCAGATACGCAGTATTTT. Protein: CASRAGGADTQYF.

Written as DNA, the CDR3 is TGTGCCTGGCTGAGGAGGGTGACGGGGAGCACAGATACGCAGTATTTT. Its protein is CAWLRRVTGSTDTQYF. The chain employs TRBV30 and TRBJ2-3; D might be TRBD2 (6 bases). CDR3 size: 16 residues. Germline assignment: CDR1 GTSNPN and CDR2 SVGIG (reference sequence). The V end lost 5 bases, the J end lost 0 bases, and 18 bases lay between the germline ends.

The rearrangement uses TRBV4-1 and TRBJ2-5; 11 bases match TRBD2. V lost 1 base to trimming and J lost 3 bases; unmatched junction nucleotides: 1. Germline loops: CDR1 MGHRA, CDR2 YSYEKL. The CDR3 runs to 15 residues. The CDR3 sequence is CASSQGLAGKETQYF. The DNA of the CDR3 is TGCGCCAGCAGCCAAGGACTAGCGGGGAAAGAGACCCAGTACTTC.

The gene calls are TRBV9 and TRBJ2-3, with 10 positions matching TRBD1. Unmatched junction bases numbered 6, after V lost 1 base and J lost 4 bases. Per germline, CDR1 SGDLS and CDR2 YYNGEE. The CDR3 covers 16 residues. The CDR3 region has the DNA TGTGCCAGCAGCGTACTAAGACAGGGGGCCCCAGATACGCAGTATTTT. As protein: CASSVLRQGAPDTQYF. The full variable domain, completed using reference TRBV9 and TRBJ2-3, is DSGVTQTPKHLITATGQRVTLRCSPRSGDLSVYWYQQSLDQGLQFLIQYYNGEERAKGNILERFSAQQFPDLHSELNLSSLELGDSALYFCASSVLRQGAPDTQYFGPGTRLTVL.

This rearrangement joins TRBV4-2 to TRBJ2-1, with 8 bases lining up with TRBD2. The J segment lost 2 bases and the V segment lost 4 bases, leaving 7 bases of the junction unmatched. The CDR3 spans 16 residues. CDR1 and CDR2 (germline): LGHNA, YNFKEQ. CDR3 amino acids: CASSPVAGGPYNEQFF. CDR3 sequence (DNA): TGTGCCAGCAGCCCCGTGGCGGGAGGCCCCTACAATGAGCAGTTCTTC.

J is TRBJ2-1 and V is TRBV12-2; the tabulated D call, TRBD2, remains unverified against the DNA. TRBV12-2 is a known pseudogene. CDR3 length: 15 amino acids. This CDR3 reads CASRLDVSGSNEQFF. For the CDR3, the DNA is TGTGCAAGTCGCTTAGATGTTAGCGGGAGTAATGAGCAGTTCTTC.

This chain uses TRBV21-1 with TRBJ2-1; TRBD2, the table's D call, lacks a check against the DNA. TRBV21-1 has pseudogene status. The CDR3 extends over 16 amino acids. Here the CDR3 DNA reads TGTGCCAGCAGCAATAAGGCTAGCGGGGGTCACAATGAGCAGTTCTTC. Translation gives CASSNKASGGHNEQFF.

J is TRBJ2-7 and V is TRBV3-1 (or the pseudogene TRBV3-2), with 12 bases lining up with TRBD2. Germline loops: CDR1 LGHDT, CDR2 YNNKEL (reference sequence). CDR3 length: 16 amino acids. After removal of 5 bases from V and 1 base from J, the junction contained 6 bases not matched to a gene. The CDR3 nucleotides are TGTGCCAGCAGCAATGGACTAGCGGGACTTTCCTACGAGCAGTACTTC. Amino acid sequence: CASSNGLAGLSYEQYF.

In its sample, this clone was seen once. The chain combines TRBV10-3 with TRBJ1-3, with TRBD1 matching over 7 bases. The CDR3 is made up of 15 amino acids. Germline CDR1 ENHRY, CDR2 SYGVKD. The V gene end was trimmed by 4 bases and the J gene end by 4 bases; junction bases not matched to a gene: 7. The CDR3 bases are TGTGCCATCAGTGGTTCAAGGGGGCCAGGAAACACCATATATTTT. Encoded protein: CAISGSRGPGNTIYF.

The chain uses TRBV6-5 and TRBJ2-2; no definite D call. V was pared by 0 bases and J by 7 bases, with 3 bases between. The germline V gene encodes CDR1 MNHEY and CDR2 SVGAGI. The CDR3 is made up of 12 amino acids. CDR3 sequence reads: CASSYSYGELFF. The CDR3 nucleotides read TGTGCCAGCAGTTACTCTTACGGGGAGCTGTTTTTT.

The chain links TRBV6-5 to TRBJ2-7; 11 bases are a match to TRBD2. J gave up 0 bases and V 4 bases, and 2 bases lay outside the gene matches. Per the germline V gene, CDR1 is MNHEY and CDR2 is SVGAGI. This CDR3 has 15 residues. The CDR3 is CASSSGLAASYEQYF. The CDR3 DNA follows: TGTGCCAGCAGTTCGGGACTAGCGGCCTCCTACGAGCAGTACTTC.

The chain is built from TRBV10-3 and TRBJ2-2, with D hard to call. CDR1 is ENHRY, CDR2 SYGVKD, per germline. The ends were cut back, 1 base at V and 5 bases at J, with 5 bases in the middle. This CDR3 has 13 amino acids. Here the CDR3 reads CAISEFGTGELFF. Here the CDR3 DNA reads TGTGCCATCAGTGAGTTCGGGACCGGGGAGCTGTTTTTT.

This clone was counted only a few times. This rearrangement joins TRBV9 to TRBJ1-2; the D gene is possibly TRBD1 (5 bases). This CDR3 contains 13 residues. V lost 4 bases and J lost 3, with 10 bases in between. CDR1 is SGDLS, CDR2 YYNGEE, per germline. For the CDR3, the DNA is TGTGCCAGCAGCCCCGGGACTTACTATGGCTACACCTTC. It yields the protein CASSPGTYYGYTF.

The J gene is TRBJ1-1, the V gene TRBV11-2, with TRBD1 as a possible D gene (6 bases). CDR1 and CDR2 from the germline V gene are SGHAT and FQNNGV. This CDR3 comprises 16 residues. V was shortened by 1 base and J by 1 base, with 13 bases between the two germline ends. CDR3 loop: CASSLGVGRGNTEAFF. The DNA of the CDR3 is TGTGCCAGCAGCTTAGGGGTAGGCAGGGGGAACACTGAAGCTTTCTTT.

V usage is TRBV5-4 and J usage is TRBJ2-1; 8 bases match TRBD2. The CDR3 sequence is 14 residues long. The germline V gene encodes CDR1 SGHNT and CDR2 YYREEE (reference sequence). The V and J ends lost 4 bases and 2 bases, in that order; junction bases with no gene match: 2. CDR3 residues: CASSERGTYNEQFF. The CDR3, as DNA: TGTGCCAGCAGCGAGCGGGGGACCTACAATGAGCAGTTCTTC.